This TCR beta chain was obtained from a study of cytomegalovirus exposure and HLA in healthy donors. V lost 0 bases to trimming and J lost 4 bases, with 16 bases between them. The CDR3 has 17 amino acids. Germline V gives CDR1 MDHEN, CDR2 SYDVKM. The PCR contained 60 Vbeta and 13 Jbeta primers. Profiled with immunoSEQ multiplex PCR; TCRdb holds only in-frame clones, not every one. Of around 65,000 clones detected, roughly 80% appear once; the ten largest clones hold about 8%. Sequenced sample: PBMCs. The V call is TRBV28, the J call TRBJ2-1; maybe TRBD1 (6 bases). The origin of this receptor is a woman aged 25 to 39 in good health and CMV-seropositive. In nucleotides, the CDR3 is TGTGCCAGCAGTTTATGGGACGTACAAGGGGGATACAATGAGCAGTTCTTC. Residues: CASSLWDVQGGYNEQFF. Full variable domain (rest looked up from reference TRBV28 and TRBJ2-1): DVKVTQSSRYLVKRTGEKVFLECVQDMDHENMFWYRQDPGLGLRLIYFSYDVKMKEKGDIPEGYSVSREKKERFSLILESASTNQTSMYLCASSLWDVQGGYNEQFFGPGTRLTVL.